One and the same sample provided the 24 T cell receptor beta chains below, sequenced in a study of T cells in localized non-small cell lung cancer. Libraries were prepared by immunoSEQ multiplex PCR; TCRdb keeps only in-frame clonotypes and omits some of them. The data contain about 28,000 clones, approximately 90% of them seen just once; the ten biggest clones take up about 3%. The sample was peripheral blood, taken before any cancer treatment. Receptor source: a woman aged 18-49 years with stage I lung adenocarcinoma.

The chain is built from TRBV4-3 and TRBJ2-5; tentatively, D is TRBD1 (5 bases). The CDR3 is 14 amino acids. Germline-derived CDR1 and CDR2 are LGHNA and YSLEER. V was trimmed by 0 bases and J by 7 bases, leaving 12 bases between them. The CDR3 spells CASSQDGQGLTQYF. Here the CDR3 DNA reads TGCGCCAGCAGCCAAGATGGGCAGGGTCTGACCCAGTACTTC.

V and J are TRBV6-1 and TRBJ2-7; D remains unclear. V was cut by 7 bases and J by 0 bases, with 16 bases left in between. The CDR3 runs 15 residues. Per the germline V gene, CDR1 is MNHNS and CDR2 is SASEGT. The CDR3 loop is CASIDLYPYSYEQYF. The CDR3 DNA follows: TGTGCCAGCATCGATCTTTACCCCTACTCCTACGAGCAGTACTTC.

The chain recombines TRBV18 with TRBJ1-4; tentative D call: TRBD1 (6 bases). Germline values: CDR1 KGHSH, CDR2 LQKENI. CDR3 length: 14 amino acids. V lost 6 bases and J 10 bases, leaving 18 bases between the germline ends. The chain's CDR3 is CASSTNEQGGKLFF. The CDR3, as DNA: TGTGCCAGCTCGACCAACGAACAGGGAGGAAAACTGTTTTTT.

This clone was seen only once. This chain links TRBV28 with TRBJ2-7, with 9 bases identical to TRBD2. Unmatched junction bases numbered 15, after V lost 7 bases and J lost 5 bases. The germline gives CDR1 MDHEN, CDR2 SYDVKM. This CDR3 contains 16 residues. This chain's CDR3 is CASKVGLAGSFDEQYF. CDR3 nucleotides: TGTGCCAGCAAAGTGGGACTAGCCGGATCATTCGACGAGCAGTACTTC.

This sequence joins TRBV30 and TRBJ2-7; 14 bases line up with TRBD2. The CDR3 runs to 15 residues. V lost 5 bases to trimming and J lost 7 bases; unmatched junction nucleotides: 10. Looked up from germline, CDR1 is GTSNPN and CDR2 is SVGIG (reference sequence). This CDR3 is CAWGTSGRGIREQYF. The CDR3, as DNA: TGTGCCTGGGGGACTAGCGGGAGAGGGATTCGAGAGCAGTACTTC.

The chain is built from TRBV28 and TRBJ2-3, with D hard to call. Trimming took off 4 bases at V and 6 bases at J, with 14 bases between the two ends. Germline-derived CDR1 and CDR2 are MDHEN and SYDVKM. This CDR3 is 14 amino acids long. This chain's CDR3 is CASSSPTDKDTQYF. In DNA, the CDR3 is TGTGCCAGCAGTTCTCCGACTGATAAGGATACGCAGTATTTT.

In its sample, this clone was seen once. V usage is TRBV5-1 and J usage is TRBJ2-2; TRBD2 aligns across 12 bases. Germline CDR1 reads SGHRS; CDR2 reads YFSETQ. This CDR3 comprises 16 residues. Trimming took 3 bases from V and 5 from J; bases not matched to a gene: 5. CDR3 nucleotide sequence: TGCGCCAGCAGCTCTAGCGGGAGGGCCAGTACCGGGGAGCTGTTTTTT. Translation gives CASSSSGRASTGELFF.

This clone was picked up one time. This sequence joins TRBV4-3 and TRBJ2-2; 9 nucleotides match TRBD1. The CDR3 loop spans 16 amino acids. Losses at the gene ends were 0 bases for V and 6 bases for J; bases not matched to a gene: 5. Germline assignment: CDR1 LGHNA and CDR2 YSLEER. The DNA of the CDR3 is TGCGCCAGCAGCCAAGACTTGCGACAGGGGGCCGGGGAGCTGTTTTTT. Translated: CASSQDLRQGAGELFF.

The V call is TRBV29-1, the J call TRBJ2-1; D unresolved. Trimming removed 2 bases at V and 0 bases at J, with 8 bases between. The CDR3 extends over 14 amino acids. CDR1 and CDR2 from the germline V gene are SQVTM and ANQGSEA. The CDR3 protein is CSVESISSYNEQFF. The DNA of the CDR3 is TGCAGCGTTGAATCCATTAGCTCCTACAATGAGCAGTTCTTC.

The gene calls are TRBV5-1 and TRBJ2-2; the D gene is possibly TRBD1 (5 bases). This CDR3 comprises 16 residues. The germline gives CDR1 SGHRS, CDR2 YFSETQ. V gave up 4 bases and J gave up 5 bases, with 18 bases separating them. CDR3 bases: TGCGCCAGCAGCCAATCCAGGGTCAAGGGGACCGGGGAGCTGTTTTTT. It is translated as CASSQSRVKGTGELFF.

This clone was seen once. The chain links TRBV7-8 to TRBJ1-5; 9 positions match TRBD1. Germline-derived CDR1 and CDR2 are SGHVS and FQNEAQ. The V segment lost 3 bases and the J segment 6 bases; nucleotides outside the gene matches: 18. The CDR3 spans 19 residues. CDR3 protein: CASSFKRGEDRGFTQPQHF. The CDR3 coding sequence is TGTGCCAGCAGCTTCAAGAGGGGGGAGGACAGGGGTTTCACTCAGCCCCAGCATTTT.

J is TRBJ1-4 and V is TRBV19, with a possible D match to TRBD1 (6 bases). Germline lookup yields CDR1 LNHDA and CDR2 SQIVND (reference sequence). CDR3 length: 18 amino acids. V was shortened by 3 bases and J by 0 bases, with 17 bases between the two germline ends. CDR3 protein: CASSMEGGQLPTNEKLFF. The CDR3, as DNA: TGTGCCAGTAGTATGGAGGGGGGACAACTACCAACTAATGAAAAACTGTTTTTT.

The gene calls are TRBV7-2 and TRBJ2-5; 8 bases are a match to TRBD1. Germline CDR1 SGHTA, CDR2 FQGNSA. V was clipped by 8 bases and J by 1 base; unmatched bases: 9. The CDR3 has 15 residues. CDR3 amino acids: CASLDRGTFQETQYF. The CDR3 nucleotides read TGTGCCAGCCTTGACAGGGGCACGTTCCAAGAGACCCAGTACTTC.

This chain links TRBV28 with TRBJ1-5, with unresolved D. In germline, CDR1 is MDHEN, CDR2 SYDVKM. This CDR3 spans 14 amino acids. Trimming took off 6 bases at V and 7 bases at J, with 16 bases between the two ends. The CDR3 nucleotides read TGTGCCAGCAGGGAAGAGTTATTTCCCCAGCCCCAGCATTTT. The encoded protein is CASREELFPQPQHF.

The chain recombines TRBV6-6 with TRBJ1-4, with TRBD1 identical over 7 bases. The germline gives CDR1 MNHNY, CDR2 SVGAGI (reference sequence). The CDR3 has 14 residues. The ends lost 8 bases at V and 3 bases at J; junction bases unmatched: 6. CDR3 loop: CASGGGGPNEKLFF. For the CDR3, the DNA is TGTGCCAGCGGAGGGGGCGGTCCTAATGAAAAACTGTTTTTT.

V gene TRBV6-5 combines with J gene TRBJ1-2; tentative D call: TRBD1 (6 bases). CDR1 and CDR2 from the germline V gene are MNHEY and SVGAGI. The V end was cut by 6 bases, the J end by 4 bases, with 18 bases between. The CDR3 covers 15 residues. CDR3 loop: CASRPRGGFSYGYTF. In DNA, the CDR3 is TGTGCCAGCAGACCCAGGGGCGGCTTTTCCTATGGCTACACCTTC.

The V and J genes are TRBV14 and TRBJ1-5, with 10 bases lining up with TRBD1. Per germline, CDR1 SGHDN and CDR2 FVKESK. Trimming took 0 bases from V and 8 from J; bases not matched to a gene: 13. CDR3 length equals 18 residues. The CDR3 loop reads CASSQDSNDRGLREPQHF. DNA for the CDR3: TGTGCCAGCAGCCAAGATTCAAACGACAGGGGGCTTAGGGAGCCCCAGCATTTT. Using reference TRBV14 and TRBJ1-5 for the parts outside the CDR3, the full variable domain is EAGVTQFPSHSVIEKGQTVTLRCDPISGHDNLYWYRRVMGKEIKFLLHFVKESKQDESGMPNNRFLAERTGGTYSTLKVQPAELEDSGVYFCASSQDSNDRGLREPQHFGDGTRLSIL.

The chain carries TRBV30 and TRBJ2-7; no clear D. In germline, CDR1 is GTSNPN, CDR2 SVGIG (reference sequence). V was shortened by 3 bases and J by 6 bases, with 15 bases between the two germline ends. CDR3 size: 13 residues. CDR3 residues: CAWSGGRPLEQYF. In DNA, the CDR3 is TGTGCCTGGAGCGGTGGGCGGCCACTCGAGCAGTACTTC.

The genes are TRBV28 and TRBJ1-1; 8 positions agree with TRBD1. Germline CDR1 reads MDHEN; CDR2 reads SYDVKM. This CDR3 is 14 amino acids long. The trim removed 7 bases at V and 8 bases at J, leaving 12 bases unmatched. CDR3 DNA sequence: TGTGCCAGCACAGTTTACGACAGGGGCAAAGAAGCTTTCTTT. Translation gives CASTVYDRGKEAFF.

The rearrangement uses TRBV19 and TRBJ1-2; D is unresolved. Trimming pared 6 bases from V and 1 base from J, leaving 12 bases between. Germline V gene lookup returns CDR1 LNHDA and CDR2 SQIVND (reference sequence). The CDR3 runs to 14 residues. CDR3 in DNA: TGTGCCAGTAGCAAAGACGGGGTTAACTATGGCTACACCTTC. Protein: CASSKDGVNYGYTF.

The CDR3 region has the DNA TGTGCCAGCAGTGAGCCCGCGGCCCCGGGCCAGACCGGGGAGCTGTTTTTT. The encoded protein is CASSEPAAPGQTGELFF. The chain is built from TRBV6-4 and TRBJ2-2; D call uncertain. V was pared by 3 bases and J by 5 bases, with 19 bases between. CDR3 length equals 17 residues. Germline loops: CDR1 MRHNA, CDR2 SNTAGT.

The chain joins TRBV11-3 to TRBJ2-1; D is perhaps TRBD1 (6 bases). From germline, CDR1 is SGHNT and CDR2 YENEEA. The CDR3 covers 14 residues. Deletions cut 7 bases from V and 7 bases from J, with 17 bases between. The CDR3 coding sequence is TGTGCCAGCACTACAACACAGGGAGTGAATGAGCAGTTCTTC. Its translation: CASTTTQGVNEQFF.

The J gene is TRBJ2-7, the V gene TRBV9; TRBD1 aligns across 8 bases. The J segment lost 7 bases and the V segment lost 1 base, leaving 10 bases of the junction unmatched. There are 15 residues in the CDR3. The V gene's germline CDR1 is SGDLS and CDR2 YYNGEE. CDR3 in amino acids: CASSVTAGQAREQYF. The DNA of the CDR3 is TGTGCCAGCAGCGTAACCGCGGGACAGGCTAGGGAGCAGTACTTC.

The chain recombines TRBV5-1 with TRBJ1-1; D remains ambiguous. Trimming took 5 bases from V and 1 from J, leaving 12 bases between them. Germline CDR1 reads SGHRS; CDR2 reads YFSETQ. This CDR3 spans 14 amino acids. CDR3 coding DNA: TGCGCCAGCAGGGTGGCGGAGACGAACACTGAAGCTTTCTTT. Translated: CASRVAETNTEAFF.